Listed below are T cell receptor beta chains from one sample, sequenced in a study of OX40 agonist ivuxolimab in advanced cancers. This table comes from immunoSEQ multiplex PCR, and its TCRdb copy is limited to in-frame clones, with some not included. This sample has about 69,000 clones; 90% occur once, and the top ten carry roughly a tenth. The sample was CD4+ or CD8+ T cells sorted from blood, taken in a trial of the OX40 agonist ivuxolimab. These receptors were obtained from an adult with an advanced solid tumor such as melanoma, head and neck, liver or kidney cancer. The CDR3 runs from the conserved cysteine through the conserved F or W. D genes are given only for firm matches. Part of the rows lack a size; the others show once, few, many or a class for expanded clones.

TRBV7-6,15,.,.,TRBJ2-1,CASSLRDARGNEQFF,TGTGCCAGCAGCTTAAGGGACGCCCGGGGGAATGAGCAGTTCTTC
TRBV7-2,14,.,once,TRBJ2-7,CASSLGLSPYEQYF,TGTGCCAGCAGCTTGGGGCTGTCTCCCTACGAGCAGTACTTC
TRBV9,14,.,.,TRBJ2-1,CASSVGGSYNEQFF,TGTGCCAGCAGCGTTGGCGGCTCCTACAATGAGCAGTTCTTC
TRBV4-1,13,TRBD1,.,TRBJ2-5,CASGQGAYETQYF,TGCGCCAGCGGACAGGGGGCGTATGAGACCCAGTACTTC
TRBV6-5,12,.,.,TRBJ2-1,CASSPLGLQQFF,TGTGCCAGCAGTCCCTTAGGACTGCAGCAGTTCTTC
TRBV6-5,15,.,once,TRBJ2-5,CASGSLAAGEETQYF,TGTGCCAGCGGATCCTTAGCGGCAGGGGAAGAGACCCAGTACTTC
TRBV5-1,15,.,once,TRBJ1-1,CASSLRTRAVTEAFF,TGCGCCAGCAGCTTAAGAACAAGAGCGGTCACTGAAGCTTTCTTT
TRBV9,14,TRBD1,.,TRBJ2-7,CASSAWTGEGEQYF,TGTGCCAGCAGCGCTTGGACAGGGGAGGGCGAGCAGTACTTC
TRBV6-5,15,TRBD1,.,TRBJ2-7,CASSSPRDSLYEQYF,TGTGCCAGCAGTTCGCCCCGGGACAGTTTATACGAGCAGTACTTC
TRBV18,16,TRBD1,once,TRBJ1-4,CASSPPPGGTNEKLFF,TGTGCCAGCTCACCACCCCCAGGGGGCACTAATGAAAAACTGTTTTTT
TRBV15,14,.,.,TRBJ2-2,CATSRDIGAGELFF,TGTGCCACCAGCAGAGATATTGGGGCCGGGGAGCTGTTTTTT
TRBV28,11,.,.,TRBJ2-2,CASRATGELFF,TGTGCCAGCAGAGCCACCGGGGAGCTGTTTTTT
TRBV18,15,TRBD1,.,TRBJ1-5,CASSGTGGGGQPQHF,TGTGCCAGCTCTGGGACAGGGGGAGGGGGTCAGCCCCAGCATTTT
TRBV28,16,TRBD2,once,TRBJ2-4,CASSTAGGVAKNIQYF,TGTGCCAGCAGTACAGCGGGAGGGGTAGCCAAAAACATTCAGTACTTC
TRBV7-3,15,.,once,TRBJ2-3,CASSDVVGSTDTQYF,TGTGCCAGCAGCGACGTAGTGGGTAGCACAGATACGCAGTATTTT
TRBV4-1,16,.,.,TRBJ2-7,CASSQDPGGVTYEQYF,TGCGCCAGCAGCCAAGATCCCGGGGGCGTAACCTACGAGCAGTACTTC
TRBV19,15,TRBD1,.,TRBJ1-4,CASSSAGTVNEKLFF,TGTGCCAGTAGTTCTGCCGGGACAGTTAATGAAAAACTGTTTTTT
TRBV5-1,13,.,.,TRBJ1-2,CASSVGSNYGYTF,TGCGCCAGCAGCGTCGGATCTAACTATGGCTACACCTTC
TRBV6-1,14,.,.,TRBJ2-2,CASNQRWGTGELFF,TGTGCCAGCAATCAGCGGTGGGGCACCGGGGAGCTGTTTTTT
TRBV29-1,15,TRBD2,few,TRBJ2-3,CSLKGTSGRGDTQYF,TGCAGCCTAAAGGGGACTAGCGGGAGGGGAGATACGCAGTATTTT
TRBV5-1,14,.,.,TRBJ2-5,CASSLQGSGETQHF,TGCGCCAGCAGCTTACAGGGTTCCGGAGAGACCCAGCACTTC
TRBV7-9,15,TRBD2,.,TRBJ2-1,CASSPGLADTDEQFF,TGTGCCAGCAGCCCCGGACTAGCGGACACCGATGAGCAGTTCTTC
TRBV6-5,15,.,.,TRBJ2-4,CASTPQGGEGNIQYF,TGTGCCAGCACCCCCCAGGGGGGCGAGGGAAACATTCAGTACTTC
TRBV27,16,.,once,TRBJ2-1,CASSQIRGIGYNEQFF,TGTGCCAGCAGTCAAATTCGCGGGATAGGCTACAATGAGCAGTTCTTC
TRBV4-2,15,.,.,TRBJ2-1,CASSQDRLASNEQFF,TGTGCCAGCAGCCAAGATCGGCTAGCGTCCAATGAGCAGTTCTTC